This record concerns one T cell receptor (beta chain) sequence. These data belong to a study of T cell responses to AZD1222 COVID-19 vaccine. Germline lookup yields CDR1 GTSNPN and CDR2 SVGIG (reference sequence). V lost 3 bases and J lost 4; bases outside the gene matches: 7. The CDR3 contains 14 residues. Profiling relied on immunoSEQ multiplex PCR, and the TCRdb table lists in-frame clones only, not all of them. The table records more than 150,000 clones, about nine tenths of them present only once. This chain joins TRBV30 and TRBJ2-7, with 9 bases fitting TRBD2. The sequences come from peripheral blood, collected on day 0 of MenACWY control vaccination. This TCR came from an adult in good health. The CDR3 DNA reads as TGTGCCTGGAGCGCGGGAGGGACCGCTTACGAGCAGTACTTC. Translated, it gives CAWSAGGTAYEQYF.